This TCR beta chain was retrieved from a study of T cells in Graves' hyperthyroidism and ophthalmopathy. Deletions cut 3 bases from V and 8 bases from J, with 10 bases between. The germline CDR1 and CDR2 sequences are SGDLS and YYNGEE. The CDR3 has 12 amino acids. RNA transcripts provided the source from which TCR beta CDR3 regions were amplified. First-round RT-PCR with HTBI primers amplified the TCR CDR3 region. TCRdb itself ran the multiplex PCR reads through MiXCR, one entry per CDR3 protein. The sample lists about 380,000 distinct CDR3 sequences; roughly 14% were seen once. Used for diagnoses were clinical symptoms, serum thyroxine and TRAb, thyroid ultrasound and orbital computed tomography. When hyperthyroidism was first diagnosed, the blood sample was taken, preceding any ophthalmopathy symptoms.

Source material: blood. The clonotype was recovered from a man aged 25-45 years with Graves' hyperthyroidism that later progressed to Graves' ophthalmopathy. The gene calls are TRBV9 and TRBJ2-3; the D is unclear. The CDR3 loop reads CASSGPLGTQYF. CDR3 sequence (DNA): TGTGCCAGCAGCGGACCCCTGGGTACGCAGTATTTT.